The sequence of this T cell receptor (beta chain) was determined in a study of cytomegalovirus exposure and HLA in healthy donors (dated by TCRdb to the late 2010s). As for the study more broadly: In an earlier analysis of several hundred of the donors, around 300 Gb of sequence data and 117 million unique TCR beta sequences from 180 million or so T cells were reported. About 310 gigabases of sequencing data and some 85 million unique TCR sequences were included in an early release covering 550 to 800 HLA-typed donors. Of the approximately 400 genotyped donors, 70% to 90% were placed in the genetic ancestry cluster associated with self-reported Caucasian donors. The study aimed to test whether signatures of past pathogen exposure could be identified by cataloging public T cell receptors. The study used immunosequencing to profile the T cell repertoires of approximately 640 subjects and linked those repertoires to cytomegalovirus serostatus. A separate validation cohort of 100 to 150 different subjects was used in addition to the roughly 700-subject first cohort. To predict cytomegalovirus infection status, the study brought together high-throughput TCR immunosequencing, statistical association of individual TCRs with disease status, and machine learning. To study patterns of TCR occurrence, a later analysis re-analyzed previously published TCR beta repertoires from around 700 donors and added high-resolution HLA genotyping. Rather than drawing on any new phenotypic data, the later analysis identified candidate immune exposures from TCR beta sequences and the way those sequences occurred across donors. In an earlier analysis of roughly 600 of the donors, high-throughput TCR beta sequencing was used to judge whether each TCR beta V gene segment behaved as functional or pseudogenic. Alongside the repertoire data, information on donor age, sex, ethnicity and CMV serostatus was compiled. Genome-wide SNP genotypes for about 65% of the 666 donors were used in a later genetic analysis, which treated that subset as a discovery cohort. Every repertoire in the discovery cohort had been generated on one and the same sequencing platform. HLA typing covered class I and class II loci at four-digit resolution. Typing coverage differed by locus: A, B, C, DRB1 and DQB1 were typed in roughly 620-630 donors, DQA1 in approximately 520, DPA1 in around 580, and DPB1 in 450 to 490. A few DR-DQ haplotypes were treated as single units for association and clustering because of strong linkage in the cohort. On average, around 240,000 unique TCR beta nucleotide sequences were sequenced per donor among roughly 430 genotyped donors of the cohort, with about 17% of those sequences being non-productive. Broad study findings and their caveats: Only TCR beta chains were sequenced in this cohort, and the absence of alpha or paired-chain data limited detectable features. A further reported finding was that TCR beta sequences accurately predicted the HLA-A and HLA-B alleles for most subjects in the first cohort. Most TCR sequences were observed very rarely across donors, whereas some public TCRs were present in many individuals. Roughly uniform sequencing depth across donors was assumed in presence/absence analyses, although this assumption may not hold. CMV serostatus was the only immune exposure information available for the cohort. Because counts were too low, 15 or so rarely observed V segments, including chromosome 9 orphons, were excluded from the earlier analysis of about 500 of the donors. V-gene and J-gene trimming of TCR beta chains was associated with a missense DCLRE1C variant in a later genetic analysis, and the association was replicated in an independent cohort. In both the original and validation cohorts, the classifier was reported to diagnose cytomegalovirus status with high specificity and sensitivity. Specific HLA alleles were associated with 16,951 TCR beta sequences at a false discovery rate of 0.05 in a later analysis. A group of highly shared sequence variants was considered likely to be a technical artifact of the sequencing pipeline. HLA typing was unavailable for some donors at each locus, so association tests used only the typed subset. A later analysis found that HLA-associated TCR beta chains were more clonally expanded and had lower generation probabilities than equally common non-associated chains. Broadly in line with IMGT annotations, most TCR beta V segments showed up in productive rearrangements about 90% or about 30% of the time in an earlier analysis of under 700 of the donors. When HLA alleles, especially DR and DQ, strongly co-occurred, TCR associations were difficult to assign to individual alleles. Some IMGT-functional V segments, including TRBV6-2 and TRBV6-3, could not be distinguished by the 87-base-pair reads and were therefore excluded. A later analysis found that most CMV-associated TCR beta chains appeared HLA-restricted, with HLA associations seemingly driven largely by CMV exposure. A later genetic analysis reported fewer N-insertions in productive TCRs among donors in an Asian-associated ancestry cluster than the roughly 700-donor mean. A few of the identified cytomegalovirus-associated TCR beta chains were confirmed in vitro to be specific for cytomegalovirus antigens. A total of fewer than 200 TCR beta chains were listed by the study as associated with cytomegalovirus. Several of the top co-occurrence clusters appeared to be linked to parvovirus B19, influenza, CMV and Epstein-Barr virus, according to a later analysis. In a later analysis, the rate of TCR association differed among HLA loci, with DRB1 alleles having the most associated TCRs and HLA-C alleles having the fewest. The authors suggested that the approach could potentially be generalized to other disease states and immunological phenotypes. Linkage disequilibrium might explain the correlated functional status among segregating V segments, but an unknown experimental factor could not be excluded.

Library prep was done by the immunoSEQ multiplex PCR assay. For the multiplex PCR, a mixture combining 60 forward primers for TCR Vbeta segments and 13 reverse primers for TCR Jbeta segments was used. The CDR3 region of rearranged TCR beta genes was amplified from genomic DNA with a multiplex PCR assay. The amplified TCR beta libraries were sequenced on the Illumina HiSeq System as 87-base-pair reads. The study's processing was this. Across the 600 to 700 repertoires, a later analysis counted some 80 million unique TCR beta chains, 9.5 million to 13 million of which were shared by at least two donors. Raw reads were error-corrected and collapsed into unique sequences by a nearest-neighbor algorithm in which closely related sequences were merged to remove PCR and sequencing errors. To assign V, D and J gene segments, CDR3 sequences were aligned to IMGT reference sequences. For a sequence to be retained, at least a six-nucleotide match to both a V gene segment and a J gene segment was required. Rearrangements were called productive when the CDR3 lacked stop codons and stayed in frame with V and J; all others were non-productive. CDR3 was defined by IMGT convention, running from the second conserved V-encoded cysteine to the conserved J-encoded phenylalanine. In an earlier analysis of roughly 610 of the donors, sequences lacking an unambiguous match to a single V gene segment were excluded. In an earlier analysis of approximately 610 of the donors, V segments were called functional above 56.7% productive rearrangements and were called segregating when the between-donor standard deviation exceeded 5%. To diagnose cytomegalovirus status from the catalog of TCR beta chain sequences, a statistical classification framework was built. A later analysis assigned V and J genes by comparing TCR nucleotide sequences with IMGT/GENE-DB human TR gene sequences. The TCRdist pipeline was used in a later analysis to assign CDR3 sequences and most-parsimonious VDJ recombination scenarios. In a later analysis, every TCR beta chain was defined by the combination of its CDR3 amino acid sequence and its V-gene family, and reads without a unique V-gene family were dropped. As a way to deal with suspected cross-contamination and a sequencing artifact, a later analysis dropped over 550 nucleotide sequences that were highly shared and had low generation probability. In a later analysis, a clonal expansion index for each public chain was calculated from normalized within-repertoire ranks of inferred template counts. A later analysis computed generation probabilities with a VDJ recombination model fitted to out-of-frame rearrangements, and checked the results against IGoR. Hypergeometric tests were used in a later analysis to score TCR-TCR, TCR-HLA and TCR-CMV co-occurrence, with a repertoire-size bias correction applied to the TCR pairs. In a later analysis, false discovery rates were estimated by permuting HLA or CMV assignments 20 times. In a later analysis, co-occurring TCRs were grouped with DBSCAN, and TCRdist sequence similarity was added when clustering was performed within HLA-allele-positive subsets. Repertoires with fewer than 30,000 or more than 120,000 public chains, plus five repertoires with anomalous nucleotide sharing, were excluded from co-occurrence clustering. TCRdb carries this immuneACCESS record with in-frame sequences only. Its versions omit some clonotypes, under half of them owing to an unresolved V gene in the studies checked, with the rest unexplained. That table is the source of V, J and clone size, and D and trimming were worked out from the DNA. The sample table gives some 120,000 clones. The top ten constitute roughly 4% of the sample.

In total, roughly 710 healthy bone marrow donors made up the cohort. At the time of sampling, every cohort member was nominally healthy, though immune exposures that went unrecorded were likely present. The donor tested CMV seronegative, placing the donor among the 350 to 400 seronegative members of the cohort. A peripheral blood sample was provided by each donor, and peripheral blood mononuclear cells were used for TCR beta sequencing. Genomic DNA extraction from the blood cell samples was performed with the Qiagen DNeasy Blood Extraction Kit. Note on this clone: Which antigen it targets is not known.

The CDR3 starts with the cysteine, ends with the phenylalanine, and has 15 residues. Kept here is only the CDR3 DNA, which spans 45 bases and is read in frame from base 1. Cut back by 0 bases and 4 bases, the V and J ends lie 10 bases apart. From the germline V gene, CDR1 is MNHNS and CDR2 is SASEGT. Input material: PBMCs. The source is a man aged 18 to 29 in good health and CMV-seronegative. The sequence joins TRBV6-1 to TRBJ1-5; TRBD1 might be the D gene, on 6 matching bases. The nucleotide sequence is given as TGTGCCAGCAGTGAAGCCCAGGGGTGGAATCAGCCCCAGCATTTT. It specifies CASSEAQGWNQPQHF.